This TCR beta chain was profiled in a study of blood T cells in healthy people across ages (dated by TCRdb to between 2015 and 2017). Study-level background: In model experiments, roughly one uniquely barcoded TCR beta cDNA molecule per two T cells was captured by template switching. Using the same blood draw, the study looked at two additional independent replicas of 1 million unique cDNA reads for two donors, one aged 18 to 29 and the other aged 80 or older. Using deep sequencing normalized with unique cDNA molecular identifiers, the study measured how TCR beta repertoire diversity changes with age. Donors were grouped into four age groups: young (average approximately 15 years), middle-aged (39), aged (over 55) and long-lived (about 90).

Donors were a few dozen systemically healthy Caucasian individuals from Russia aged roughly 6 to 100 years. Each donor gave ten milliliters of peripheral blood, collected into EDTA-treated Vacutainer tubes. Ficoll-Paque density-gradient centrifugation was used to isolate PBMCs, with at least 6.5 million per sample. Total RNA was extracted from PBMCs with Trizol reagent, with at least 6 micrograms obtained per sample. Naive CD45RAhigh/CD27high T cell percentages were measured by flow cytometry on a PBMC aliquot from every donor. The protocol used for the library was 5' RACE. The data were produced on an Illumina HiSeq 2500. A second PCR of roughly 6 to 11 cycles was run with a J-beta primer mix and a sample-barcoded 5' primer. A unique molecular identifier was introduced onto each TCR beta cDNA molecule by a template-switch 5' adaptor carrying 12 random nucleotides. Each sample yielded at least 3 million CDR3-containing paired-end reads. The Mint cDNA synthesis kit, primed by a TRBC-specific oligonucleotide, was used to synthesize first-strand cDNA from all RNA. Following uracil-DNA glycosylase treatment, a first 18-cycle PCR with universal primers M1SS and BC2_uni_R was performed on all cDNA. Turning to the authors' computational methods: Normalization of each sample was performed by random selection of 1 million high-quality reads, each carrying a distinct molecular identifier. Instead of being binned into consensus sequences, reads that shared molecular identifiers were thrown out. MiTCR, with a Q25 quality threshold and the strictest error-elimination algorithm, was used for CDR3 identification, clonotype clustering and error correction. A nonparametric unseen species model using Euler transformation provided a lower-bound estimate of total TCR beta diversity. The public reads were quality trimmed at Q25 with fastp and then assembled into clones with MiXCR by TCRdb, keeping productive beta chains. Each entry merges the rows of one CDR3 protein and shows their most common DNA and genes. Here the V and J calls rest on TCRdb's processing, not on the authors' analysis. This sample has some 560,000 distinct CDR3 sequences in its table, and around a quarter of those were observed once. The ten biggest clones cover about 3.3% of the sample.

The investigation overall reported the following: As age increased, observed TCR beta diversity per million T cells dropped in a roughly linear way, and a significant reduction was already evident by age approximately 40. Total diversity estimates from one million sequenced T cells were considered lower bounds and underestimates. The CMV infection status of donors was not known, potentially confounding age-related changes in expanded clonotypes. Compared with the aged group, more naive CD4+ T cells, fewer expanded clones and increased TCR diversity were shown by the long-lived group, suggesting age selection. Since profiling was done on bulk unsorted PBMCs, naive and antigen-experienced compartments could not be conclusively compared. A strong correlation was found between observed TCR beta diversity and the percentage of naive T cells measured by flow cytometry.

Remarks on this clonotype: The clone's antigen remains unknown. The junction shows a germline mismatch at one end, possibly a read error.

Looking up the germline V gene (reference sequence) yields CDR1 LNHNV and CDR2 YYDKDF. The CDR3 goes from the cysteine to the phenylalanine over 16 residues. The DNA shown is the 48-base CDR3, in frame from base 1. This sample was shared with a second study, whose subject was T cells of mothers and their children. That second report states: The donors were nine systemically healthy Caucasian individuals, made up of three mothers and their six children. cDNA synthesis consumed the entire amount of extracted RNA, loaded at approximately 1.6 ug RNA in each 15 ul reaction. In the second PCR, the M1S primer introduced both the sample barcodes and 2-4 random nucleotides. Each mother yielded over 9 million TCR beta CDR3 reads and each child 2.5 million to 3 million reads. TCR recombination output is similarly shaped by thymic selection in related and unrelated pairs, with a minor effect exerted by inherited differences. Normalized repertoire overlap was always found to be slightly, but never significantly, higher in related mother-child pairs than in unrelated mother-child pairs. No persistent microchimeric T cell clones were found, with a detection sensitivity of 75 to 100 clones per million clonotypes. In the study, deep NGS was used to compare the TCR beta repertoires of mothers and children, and features distinguishing related mother-child pairs from unrelated individuals were sought. On average, the children were approximately 11 +/- 4 years old, while the mothers were approximately 41 +/- 4 years old. Libraries were sequenced on Illumina HiSeq 2000 with 100+100 nt paired-end reads after adapter ligation with NEBNext reagents. Mother and child libraries were prepared a month apart and sequenced in separate runs to prevent cross-contamination. For each donor, between about 500,000 and 2,200,000 distinct TCR beta clonotypes were identified. Naive TCR beta clonotypes were estimated from low-frequency clonotypes matched to each donor's FACS-determined naive share, without sorting.

The sequence was obtained from a boy aged 2 to 10 in good health. The chain is made from TRBV15 and TRBJ1-4; 7 of the junction bases match TRBD1. What was sequenced was blood. The CDR3 sequence is CATSRDRPGGEEKLFF. The bases read TGCGCCACCAGCAGAGATCGGCCAGGGGGTGAGGAAAAACTGTTTTTT.